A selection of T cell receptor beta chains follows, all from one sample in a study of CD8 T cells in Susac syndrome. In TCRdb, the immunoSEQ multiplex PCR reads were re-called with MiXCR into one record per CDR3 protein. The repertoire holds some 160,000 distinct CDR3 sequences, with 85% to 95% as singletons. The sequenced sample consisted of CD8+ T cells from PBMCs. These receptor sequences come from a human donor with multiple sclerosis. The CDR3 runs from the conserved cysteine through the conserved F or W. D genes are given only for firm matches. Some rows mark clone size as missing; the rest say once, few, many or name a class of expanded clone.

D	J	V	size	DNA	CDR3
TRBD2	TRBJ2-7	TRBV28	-	TGTGCCAGCAGTTCACCGCGACTAGCGGTCCTCTTCGAGCAGTACTTC	CASSSPRLAVLFEQYF
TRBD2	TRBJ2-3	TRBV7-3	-	TGTGCCAGCAGCGTACTAGCGGTTAGCACAGATACGCAGTATTTT	CASSVLAVSTDTQYF
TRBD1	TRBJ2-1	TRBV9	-	TGTGCCAGCAGCCCGCCTAGCCAGGGGGACAATGAGCAGTTCTTC	CASSPPSQGDNEQFF
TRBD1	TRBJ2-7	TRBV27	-	TGTGCCAGCAGTTCCGACAGGGGCTTCTCCTACGAGCAGTACTTC	CASSSDRGFSYEQYF
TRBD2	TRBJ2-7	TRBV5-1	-	TGCGCCAGCAGCCATAAACCGACTAGCGGGAGATACGAGCAGTACTTC	CASSHKPTSGRYEQYF
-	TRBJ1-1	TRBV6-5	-	TGTGCCAGCAGTTACAAGGGCAGGGGTTACGTGAACACTGAAGCTTTCTTT	CASSYKGRGYVNTEAFF
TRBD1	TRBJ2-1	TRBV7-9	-	TGTGCCAGCAGCTCGACAGGGGACAACTCCTACAATGAGCAGTTCTTC	CASSSTGDNSYNEQFF
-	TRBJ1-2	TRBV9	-	TGTGCCAGCAGGGGGGCAAGCAGCAACTATGGCTACACCTTC	CASRGASSNYGYTF
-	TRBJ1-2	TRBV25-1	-	TGTGCCAGCAGTGATTGGACAATCGACTATGGCTACACCTTC	CASSDWTIDYGYTF
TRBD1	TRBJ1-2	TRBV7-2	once	TGTGCCAGCAGCCGACCGCGACAGGGCGTTGGCTATGGCTACACCTTC	CASSRPRQGVGYGYTF
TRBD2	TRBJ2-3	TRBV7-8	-	TGTGCCAGCAGCTTACCCGGGACTAGCGGGGCGAGCACAGATACGCAGTATTTT	CASSLPGTSGASTDTQYF
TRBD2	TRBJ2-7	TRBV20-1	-	TGCAGTGCTAGAGATCCACTAGCGGGGGACTCCTACGAGCAGTACTTC	CSARDPLAGDSYEQYF
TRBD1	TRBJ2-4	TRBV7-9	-	TGTGCCAGCAGCTTAGCTGGCGACAGGGGACTGTATCTCTTCTTC	CASSLAGDRGLYLFF